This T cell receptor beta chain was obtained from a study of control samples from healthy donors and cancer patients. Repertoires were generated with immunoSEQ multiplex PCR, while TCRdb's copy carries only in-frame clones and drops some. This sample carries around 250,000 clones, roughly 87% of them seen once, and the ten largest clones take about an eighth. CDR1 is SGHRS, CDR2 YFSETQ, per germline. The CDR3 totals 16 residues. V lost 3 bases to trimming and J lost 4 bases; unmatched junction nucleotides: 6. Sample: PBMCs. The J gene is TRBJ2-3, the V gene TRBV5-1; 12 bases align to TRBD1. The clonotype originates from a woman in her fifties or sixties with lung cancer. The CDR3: CASSWGTGGDSDTQYF. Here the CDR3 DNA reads TGCGCCAGCAGCTGGGGGACAGGGGGCGATTCAGATACGCAGTATTTT.